These 7 T cell receptor beta chains share one sample of origin, sequenced in a study of beta chain features in type 1 diabetes. Expressed TCRB transcripts were sequenced because the entire RNA isolate underwent reverse transcription. TCRdb keeps only in-frame clones here, not all; method: immunoSEQ multiplex PCR. The top ten hold 0.023% of the sample, which has 900,000 or so clones, under 20% seen once. Sequenced input: naive CD4+ T cells from blood. These receptors came from a woman aged 18-30 years in good health.

This chain links TRBV15 with TRBJ2-5; D could derive from TRBD1 or TRBD2 (6 bases each). Trimming shortened V by 0 bases and J by 4 bases, and 18 bases separated the two germline ends. CDR1 LNHNV and CDR2 YYDKDF come from the germline V gene (reference sequence). The CDR3 runs 17 residues. The CDR3 bases are TGTGCCACCAGCAGAGATCGCCGGGGGCCCCAGGGAGAGACCCAGTACTTC. This codes for CATSRDRRGPQGETQYF.

This clone was recorded a few times. The rearrangement links TRBV4-2 to TRBJ1-4; D is possibly TRBD1 (6 bases). Germline assignment: CDR1 LGHNA and CDR2 YNFKEQ. This CDR3 is built from 15 residues. Trimming shortened V by 4 bases and J by 8 bases, and 17 bases separated the two germline ends. CDR3 coding DNA: TGTGCCAGCAGCCCGACCGGGACACTAGCGGAAAAACTGTTTTTT. Its translation is CASSPTGTLAEKLFF.

In its sample, this clone was seen a few times. V usage is TRBV10-3 and J usage is TRBJ2-7; tentatively, D is TRBD1 (6 bases). The germline V and J ends were trimmed by 6 bases and 2 bases, with 14 bases remaining between them. The germline V gene encodes CDR1 ENHRY and CDR2 SYGVKD. This CDR3 contains 14 residues. This chain's CDR3 is CAIRDSNRPYEQYF. CDR3 sequence (DNA): TGTGCCATCAGGGACAGCAACCGCCCCTACGAGCAGTACTTC.

V gene TRBV9 combines with J gene TRBJ2-7, with unresolved D. The CDR3 sequence is 16 residues long. CDR1 and CDR2 (germline): SGDLS, YYNGEE. Trimming removed 0 bases at V and 0 bases at J, with 13 bases between. DNA for the CDR3: TGTGCCAGCAGCGTAGGTGAGTGGACCTACTCCTACGAGCAGTACTTC. Amino acid sequence: CASSVGEWTYSYEQYF.

This clone was seen a few times. V is TRBV16 and J is TRBJ2-5; TRBD2 might be the D (5 bases). The CDR3 sequence is 18 residues long. V lost 0 bases to trimming and J lost 1 base, with 18 bases between them. CDR1 and CDR2 (germline): KGHSY, FQNENV. CDR3 sequence (DNA): TGTGCCAGCAGCCAATCGAGCGCAAGGGTGAGCGGCCAAGAGACCCAGTACTTC. This sequence encodes CASSQSSARVSGQETQYF.

The gene calls are TRBV28 and TRBJ2-1; D gene unclear. Germline V lookup: CDR1 MDHEN, CDR2 SYDVKM. The V gene lost 6 bases and the J gene lost 13 bases, with 16 bases spanning the gap. The CDR3 is made up of 12 amino acids. The CDR3 bases are TGTGCCAGCAGCACTGACAAGGCTTTACAGTTCTTC. Its protein product is CASSTDKALQFF.

This clone was found a few times. The chain recombines TRBV28 with TRBJ2-7; D is unresolved. Germline loops: CDR1 MDHEN, CDR2 SYDVKM. This CDR3 is built from 11 residues. Between the trimmed V and J ends, which lost 5 bases and 3 bases, there was a span of 5 bases. The CDR3: CASSRLYEQYF. CDR3 nucleotide sequence: TGTGCCAGCAGTAGGCTCTACGAGCAGTACTTC.